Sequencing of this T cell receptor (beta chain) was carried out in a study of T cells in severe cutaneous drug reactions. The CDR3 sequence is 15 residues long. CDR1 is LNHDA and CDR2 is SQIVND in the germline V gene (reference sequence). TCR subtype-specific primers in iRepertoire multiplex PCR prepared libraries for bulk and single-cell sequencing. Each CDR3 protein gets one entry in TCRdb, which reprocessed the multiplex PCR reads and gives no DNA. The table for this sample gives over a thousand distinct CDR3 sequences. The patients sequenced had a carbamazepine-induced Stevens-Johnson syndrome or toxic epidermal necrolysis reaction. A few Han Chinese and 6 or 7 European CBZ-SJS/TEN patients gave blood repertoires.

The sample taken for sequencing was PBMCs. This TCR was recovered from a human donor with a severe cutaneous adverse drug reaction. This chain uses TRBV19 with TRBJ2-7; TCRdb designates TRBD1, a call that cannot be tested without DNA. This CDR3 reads CARFLRTGGIYEQYF.